This record covers a single T cell receptor beta chain. Its antigen has not been determined. It has no much larger one-base neighbor in the sample; base qualities were not kept. This record belongs to a study of T cell responses to AZD1222 COVID-19 vaccine (dated by TCRdb to the early 2020s). A note on the overall study: Because spike-specific TCR depth and breadth did not differ between the two schedules, AZD1222 recipients who got a second dose at roughly 4 weeks were pooled with those who got a second dose at roughly 12 weeks. A total of more than 230 trial participants underwent TCR sequencing, of whom some 210 received two doses of AZD1222 and around 26 received two doses of the MenACWY control vaccine. Trial participants were enrolled by age into 18-55, 56-69 and 70-plus year subgroups, with about 150, 28 and 57 TCR-sequenced participants respectively. General conclusions and limits of the study: The whole spike protein was spanned by vaccine-associated CD4 TCRs, and dominant responses were seen in regions 160-218 and 743-854. Participants were mostly white British and included more females than males, and it was suggested by the authors that clonal diversity may have been underestimated. After two AZD1222 doses, both the breadth and the depth of spike-specific TCRs were significantly higher than at day 0 and than in MenACWY recipients. Conclusions about previously exposed vaccinees were limited because only 6 or 7 AZD1222 recipients were SARS-CoV-2 seropositive at baseline. In the small 56-69-year group, the increase in depth fell short of significance, most likely because of low power. Reportedly, close to half of the unique spike-specific TCRs recognized epitopes lying outside the regions that are mutated in the B.1.351 and B.1.1.7 variants. No day 14 peak-response samples were available, so repertoires were characterized only after the peak T cell response.

Sample time point, as interpreted from the label and publication: baseline before first vaccination. Vaccinee samples came from UK trials COV001 and COV002, including a single-blind randomized controlled phase 2/3 trial of AZD1222 (ChAdOx1 nCoV-19) in healthy adults. Trial participant PBMC samples were collected at day 0 and day 28 after the second dose for TCRbeta chain sequencing. The CDR3 regions of human TCRbeta chains were analyzed by immunosequencing. The authors' analysis ran thus. TCRs in the repertoires were compared against a reference library of SARS-CoV-2-specific TCRs that had been generated with the MIRA antigen-specificity platform. Breadth was defined as the fraction of unique TCRs that were SARS-CoV-2-associated. Depth was defined as the fraction of total T cells that were SARS-CoV-2-associated. Each spike-specific TCR was assigned to its reactive spike region and to a CD4 or CD8 class using the MIRA data. Log10-transformed breadth and depth values were compared by one-way ANOVA with Sidak's multiple comparisons tests. TCRdb re-hosts the immuneACCESS table, in-frame sequences only. Its copies lack some clones; in the studies checked, an unresolved V gene accounts for under half of them, and the cause for the rest is not known. V, J and clone size derive from that table, while D and trimming were established from the DNA sequence. The sample contains 72,000 or so clones, roughly 87% of them found a single time. The ten largest clones add up to roughly a quarter of the sample.

The receptor was derived from an adult in good health. The specimen comprised peripheral blood, sampled on day 0 of AZD1222 vaccination.

The CDR3 reads CASSLSGIEETQYF. In nucleotides, the sequence is TGTGCCAGCAGCCTTAGCGGGATCGAAGAGACCCAGTACTTC. Recombination connected TRBV11-2 to TRBJ2-5, with TRBD2 identical over 8 junction bases. Trimming removed 5 bases from V and 3 bases from J; the gene matches leave 5 bases unexplained. Reading the germline V gene gives CDR1 SGHAT and CDR2 FQNNGV. The CDR3 spans 14 residues, from the cysteine through the phenylalanine. Here the CDR3 DNA is all that survives: 42 bases in frame from base 1.